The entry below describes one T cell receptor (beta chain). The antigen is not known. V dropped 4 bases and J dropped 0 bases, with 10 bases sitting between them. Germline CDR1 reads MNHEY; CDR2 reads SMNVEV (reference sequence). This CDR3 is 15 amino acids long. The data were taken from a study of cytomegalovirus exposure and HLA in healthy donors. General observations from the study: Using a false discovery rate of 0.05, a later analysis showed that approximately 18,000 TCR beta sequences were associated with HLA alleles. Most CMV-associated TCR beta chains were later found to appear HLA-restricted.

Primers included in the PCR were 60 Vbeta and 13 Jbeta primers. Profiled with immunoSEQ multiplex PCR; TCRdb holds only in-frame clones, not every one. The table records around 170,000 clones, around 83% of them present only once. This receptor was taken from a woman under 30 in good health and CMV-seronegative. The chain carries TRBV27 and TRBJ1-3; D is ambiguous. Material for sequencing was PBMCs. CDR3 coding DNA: TGTGCCAGCAGTTCGGGATCCTTCTCTGGAAACACCATATATTTT. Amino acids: CASSSGSFSGNTIYF.